What follows are 2 T cell receptor beta chains derived from one specimen sequenced in a study of regulatory T cells in long-lasting Graves disease. CDR3-region Arm-PCR and iRepertoire HTBI primers produced the TCR beta libraries. TCRdb analysed the multiplex PCR reads with MiXCR anew, one entry per CDR3 protein. Among 600,000 to 800,000 distinct CDR3 sequences listed, 30% were seen once. Time point given: persistent/refractory GD, antithyroid drugs over 5 years with positive TRAb. The TCR library was prepared using RNA isolated from PBMCs. The sequencing here drew on peripheral blood mononuclear cells (PBMCs), taken when the disease was refractory, from a patient treated with antithyroid drugs. These receptor sequences come from a female donor with Graves disease.

The CDR3 DNA reads TGTGCCAGCAGCCGCCCTAGCGGGGGAACCAATGAGCAGTTCTTC. Translation gives CASSRPSGGTNEQFF. This chain connects TRBV9 to TRBJ2-1; 10 bases align to TRBD2. Looked up from germline, CDR1 is SGDLS and CDR2 is YYNGEE. This CDR3 is built from 15 residues. Losses at the gene ends were 4 bases for V and 6 bases for J; bases not matched to a gene: 7.

A few counts support this clonotype. The chain links TRBV3-1 to TRBJ2-1; 12 positions agree with TRBD2. This CDR3 is 16 amino acids long. The germline V gene encodes CDR1 LGHDT and CDR2 YNNKEL (reference sequence). V shed 4 bases and J 8 bases; nucleotides not matched to a gene: 9. The CDR3 spells CASSPRRLAGVHEQFF. The CDR3 DNA follows: TGTGCCAGCAGCCCCCGCCGACTAGCGGGAGTACATGAGCAGTTCTTC.